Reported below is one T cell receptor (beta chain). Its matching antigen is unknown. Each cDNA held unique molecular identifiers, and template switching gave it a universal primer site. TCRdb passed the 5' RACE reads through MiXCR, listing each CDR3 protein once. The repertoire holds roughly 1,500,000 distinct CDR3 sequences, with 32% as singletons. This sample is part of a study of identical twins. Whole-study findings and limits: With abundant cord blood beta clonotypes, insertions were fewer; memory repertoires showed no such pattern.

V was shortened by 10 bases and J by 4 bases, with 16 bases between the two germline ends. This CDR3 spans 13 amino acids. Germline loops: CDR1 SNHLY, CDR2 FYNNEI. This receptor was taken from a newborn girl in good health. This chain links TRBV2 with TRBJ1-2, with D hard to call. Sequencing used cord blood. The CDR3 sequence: CATASAQSYGYTF. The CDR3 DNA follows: TGTGCCACAGCAAGCGCGCAGAGCTATGGCTACACCTTC.